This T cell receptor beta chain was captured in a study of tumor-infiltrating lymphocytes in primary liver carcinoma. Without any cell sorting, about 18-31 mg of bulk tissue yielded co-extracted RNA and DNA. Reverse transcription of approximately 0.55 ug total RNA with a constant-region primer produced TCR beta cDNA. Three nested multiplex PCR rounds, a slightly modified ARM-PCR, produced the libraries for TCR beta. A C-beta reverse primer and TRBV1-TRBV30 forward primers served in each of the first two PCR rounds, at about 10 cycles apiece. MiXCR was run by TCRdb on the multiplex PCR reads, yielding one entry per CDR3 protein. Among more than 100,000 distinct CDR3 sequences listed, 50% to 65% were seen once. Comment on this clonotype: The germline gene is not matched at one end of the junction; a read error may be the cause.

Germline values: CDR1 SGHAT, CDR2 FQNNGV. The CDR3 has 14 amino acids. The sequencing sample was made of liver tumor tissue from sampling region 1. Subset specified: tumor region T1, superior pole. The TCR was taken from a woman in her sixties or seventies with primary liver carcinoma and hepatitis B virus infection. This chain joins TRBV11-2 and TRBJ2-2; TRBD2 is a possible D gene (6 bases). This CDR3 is CASITTVGTGGLFF. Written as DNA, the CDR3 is TGTGCCAGCATCACAACAGTGGGCACCGGGGGGCTGTTTTTT.